The 18 T cell receptor beta chains in this list originate from one sample, sequenced in a study of cytomegalovirus exposure and HLA in healthy donors. The PCR used 60 Vbeta and 13 Jbeta primers. Method: immunoSEQ multiplex PCR; TCRdb's copy keeps in-frame clones and lacks some. This table has approximately 130,000 clones, about 78% appearing once. Specimen: PBMCs. The receptor set was obtained from a man aged 50-59 years in good health and CMV-seronegative.

This clone was recorded once. V usage is TRBV11-2 and J usage is TRBJ2-5; a weak D match, TRBD1 (5 bases). CDR3 length equals 16 residues. V dropped 0 bases and J dropped 5 bases, with 16 bases sitting between them. The germline gives CDR1 SGHAT, CDR2 FQNNGV. DNA of the CDR3: TGTGCCAGCAGCTTAGAATGGGGTCGGCAGGGCGAGACCCAGTACTTC. It translates to CASSLEWGRQGETQYF.

J is TRBJ2-3 and V is TRBV7-6, with D possibly being TRBD2 (5 bases). CDR3 length: 13 residues. Trimming shortened V by 5 bases and J by 6 bases, and 12 bases separated the two germline ends. The germline gives CDR1 SGHVS, CDR2 FNYEAQ. For the CDR3, the DNA is TGTGCCAGCAGCCCTATGTGGAGGGATACGCAGTATTTT. Its translation is CASSPMWRDTQYF.

The chain links TRBV13 to TRBJ2-5; 8 bases match TRBD2. V lost 5 bases to trimming and J lost 4 bases; unmatched junction nucleotides: 6. Germline V gene data show CDR1 as PRHDT and CDR2 as FYEKMQ (reference sequence). The CDR3 runs to 14 residues. CDR3 coding DNA: TGTGCCAGCAGCCCCGGGAGGGAACGAGAGACCCAGTACTTC. The encoded protein is CASSPGRERETQYF.

This chain links TRBV16 with TRBJ1-1; possibly TRBD1 for D (6 bases). Germline V CDR1 and CDR2: KGHSY, FQNENV. V was trimmed by 2 bases and J by 1 base, leaving 17 bases between them. The CDR3 runs to 17 residues. In DNA form, the CDR3 reads TGTGCCAGCAGCCAACTGGGGGCTTTGACAGGGAACACTGAAGCTTTCTTT. It encodes CASSQLGALTGNTEAFF.

The gene calls are TRBV19 and TRBJ2-2; TRBD2 aligns across 7 bases. The CDR3 has 14 residues. The junction had 8 bases not matched to a gene; V was cut back by 5 bases and J by 8 bases. Germline-derived CDR1 and CDR2 are LNHDA and SQIVND (reference sequence). The CDR3 region has the DNA TGTGCCAGTAGTCCCCGGACTAGTTGGGGGGAGCTGTTTTTT. Residues: CASSPRTSWGELFF.

J is TRBJ1-5 and V is TRBV28, with TRBD1 as a possible D gene (5 bases). The CDR3 spans 12 residues. CDR1 MDHEN and CDR2 SYDVKM come from the germline V gene. V lost 8 bases, J lost 6 bases, and 11 bases lay in between. CDR3 protein: CASGGGAQPQHF. CDR3 DNA: TGTGCCAGCGGGGGGGGAGCTCAGCCCCAGCATTTT. The complete variable domain, with remaining parts taken from reference TRBV28 and TRBJ1-5, reads DVKVTQSSRYLVKRTGEKVFLECVQDMDHENMFWYRQDPGLGLRLIYFSYDVKMKEKGDIPEGYSVSREKKERFSLILESASTNQTSMYLCASGGGAQPQHFGDGTRLSIL.

This clone was seen a handful of times. The chain combines TRBV2 with TRBJ2-2, with 9 bases lining up with TRBD1. The trim removed 7 bases at V and 5 bases at J, leaving 5 bases unmatched. The germline V gene encodes CDR1 SNHLY and CDR2 FYNNEI. This CDR3 spans 14 amino acids. Here the CDR3 reads CASMGQGGTGELFF. In DNA form, the CDR3 reads TGTGCCAGCATGGGACAGGGTGGGACCGGGGAGCTGTTTTTT.

In its sample, this clone was seen a few times. This chain connects TRBV28 to TRBJ2-7; tentatively, D is TRBD2 (6 bases). V was pared by 6 bases and J by 3 bases, with 21 bases between. The CDR3 loop spans 16 amino acids. Germline V CDR1 and CDR2: MDHEN, SYDVKM. Here the CDR3 DNA reads TGTGCCAGCAGCCTTGGGACTTCTCTCACCTTCTACGAGCAGTACTTC. Its translation: CASSLGTSLTFYEQYF.

The CDR3 DNA is TGTGCCAGCAGTTTAAGACAGGTGGGGGAGCAGTACTTC. Translated, it gives CASSLRQVGEQYF. The rearrangement links TRBV28 to TRBJ2-7; D is possibly TRBD1 (6 bases). Per germline, CDR1 MDHEN and CDR2 SYDVKM. The germline V and J ends were trimmed by 2 bases and 7 bases, with 12 bases remaining between them. The CDR3 runs to 13 residues.

V is TRBV5-1 and J is TRBJ2-3, with TRBD2 matching 7 bases. J was trimmed by 3 bases and V by 0 bases; bases with no gene match: 10. This CDR3 is 17 amino acids long. The germline V gene encodes CDR1 SGHRS and CDR2 YFSETQ. The CDR3 here is CASSLGAGGSRTDTQYF. CDR3 bases: TGCGCCAGCAGCTTGGGTGCTGGCGGGAGCCGAACAGATACGCAGTATTTT.

The V gene is TRBV4-3, the J gene TRBJ1-2, with unresolved D. V gave up 0 bases and J gave up 2 bases, with 10 bases separating them. Per the germline V gene, CDR1 is LGHNA and CDR2 is YSLEER. The CDR3 contains 15 residues. The CDR3 here is CASSQDLGENYGYTF. CDR3 sequence (DNA): TGCGCCAGCAGCCAAGATCTCGGGGAAAACTATGGCTACACCTTC.

About this clone: Its ends do not fully match the called genes, so a read error is possible. Other DNA sequences in the same sample also yield this CDR3. The CDR3 coding sequence is TGTGCCAGCCAGGCAGATTCCTACGAGCAATACTTC. It encodes CASQADSYEQYF. This sequence joins TRBV6-1 and TRBJ2-7, with D hard to call. The CDR3 loop spans 12 amino acids. In germline, CDR1 is MNHNS, CDR2 SASEGT.

This clone was recorded only once. The genes are TRBV7-6 and TRBJ1-4; 10 positions agree with TRBD1. The CDR3 length is 16 residues. Germline loops: CDR1 SGHVS, CDR2 FNYEAQ. Trimming at V came to 1 base and at J to 7 bases, leaving 6 bases not matched to a gene. The chain's CDR3 is CASSLGTGGKGEKLFF. In DNA, the CDR3 is TGTGCCAGCAGCTTAGGGACAGGGGGTAAAGGTGAAAAACTGTTTTTT.

The gene calls are TRBV19 and TRBJ2-2; 12 bases line up with TRBD1. The CDR3 is made up of 17 amino acids. Germline CDR1 is LNHDA and CDR2 is SQIVND (reference sequence). Trimming removed 3 bases from V and 5 bases from J; junction bases left unmatched: 7. Here the CDR3 reads CASSILGTGGWTGELFF. In DNA, the CDR3 is TGTGCCAGTAGTATCCTCGGGACAGGGGGCTGGACCGGGGAGCTGTTTTTT.

This chain connects TRBV5-1 to TRBJ2-1; TRBD2 aligns across 7 bases. J gave up 3 bases and V 3 bases, and 6 bases lay outside the gene matches. CDR3 size: 15 residues. Per germline, CDR1 SGHRS and CDR2 YFSETQ. This CDR3 reads CASSWGGGSYNEQFF. CDR3 DNA sequence: TGCGCCAGCAGCTGGGGCGGCGGGAGCTACAATGAGCAGTTCTTC.

This clone has a handful of counts. This chain's CDR3 is CSAFGLEQGGVQETQYF. The CDR3 DNA is TGCAGCGCCTTCGGCCTAGAACAGGGTGGAGTCCAAGAGACCCAGTACTTC. This rearrangement joins TRBV29-1 to TRBJ2-5, with D maybe TRBD1 (6 bases). Germline loops: CDR1 SQVTM, CDR2 ANQGSEA. The CDR3 has 17 residues. V was shortened by 7 bases and J by 1 base, with 25 bases between the two germline ends.

This rearrangement joins TRBV28 to TRBJ1-3, with TRBD1 identical over 7 bases. The CDR3 totals 17 residues. V lost 7 bases to trimming and J lost 4 bases; unmatched junction nucleotides: 16. Looked up from germline, CDR1 is MDHEN and CDR2 is SYDVKM. CDR3 residues: CASTGNGQDLLGNTIYF. CDR3 DNA sequence: TGTGCCAGCACGGGAAATGGACAGGACCTTCTAGGAAACACCATATATTTT.

The chain uses TRBV30 and TRBJ2-5; 12 nucleotides agree with TRBD2. Germline V gene sequence: CDR1 GTSNPN, CDR2 SVGIG (reference sequence). This CDR3 has 14 residues. V trimming: 1 base; J trimming: 5 bases; junction bases outside the gene matches: 2. The CDR3 region has the DNA TGTGCCTGGAGTGGGGGACTAGCGGGCGAGACCCAGTACTTC. It specifies CAWSGGLAGETQYF.